This TCR beta chain stems from a study of T cell responses to AZD1222 COVID-19 vaccine. The study, taken as a whole, reports: Spike-wide vaccine-associated CD4 TCRs dominated at 160-218 and 743-854. The study sampled repertoires only after the peak T cell response. White British people made up most donors, females outnumbered males, and clonal diversity was possibly underestimated.

A word on this clone: Antigen unknown.

Produced via immunoSEQ multiplex PCR; TCRdb's table is partial and in-frame only. This sample has 55,000 to 65,000 clones, with approximately 80% found just once. Both about-4-week and about-12-week second-dose recipients were combined. Per germline, CDR1 SGHRS and CDR2 YFSETQ. V lost 0 bases, J lost 2 bases, and 1 base stayed unmatched. The CDR3 consists of 15 residues. Specimen: peripheral blood, collected 28 days after the second AZD1222 dose. The chain couples TRBV5-1 to TRBJ1-3; 8 bases map to TRBD1. This sequence was found in an adult who received the AZD1222 COVID-19 vaccine. The CDR3 here is CASSLARGPGNTIYF. The CDR3 region has the DNA TGCGCCAGCAGCTTGGCCAGGGGGCCTGGAAACACCATATATTTT.